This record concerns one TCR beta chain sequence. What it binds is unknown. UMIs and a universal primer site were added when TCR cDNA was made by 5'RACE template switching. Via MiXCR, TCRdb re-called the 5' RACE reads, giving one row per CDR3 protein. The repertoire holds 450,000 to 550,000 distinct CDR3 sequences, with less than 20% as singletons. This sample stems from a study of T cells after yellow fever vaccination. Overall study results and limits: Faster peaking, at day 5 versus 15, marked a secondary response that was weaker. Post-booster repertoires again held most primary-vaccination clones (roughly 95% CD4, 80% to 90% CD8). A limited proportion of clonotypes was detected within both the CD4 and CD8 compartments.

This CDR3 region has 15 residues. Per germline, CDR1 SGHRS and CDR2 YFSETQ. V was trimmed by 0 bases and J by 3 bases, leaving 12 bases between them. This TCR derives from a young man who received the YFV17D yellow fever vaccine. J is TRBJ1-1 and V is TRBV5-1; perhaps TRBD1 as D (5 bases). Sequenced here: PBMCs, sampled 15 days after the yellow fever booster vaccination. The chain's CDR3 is CASSLGGGRYTEAFF. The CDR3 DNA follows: TGCGCCAGCAGCTTGGGTGGGGGTCGATACACTGAAGCTTTCTTT.